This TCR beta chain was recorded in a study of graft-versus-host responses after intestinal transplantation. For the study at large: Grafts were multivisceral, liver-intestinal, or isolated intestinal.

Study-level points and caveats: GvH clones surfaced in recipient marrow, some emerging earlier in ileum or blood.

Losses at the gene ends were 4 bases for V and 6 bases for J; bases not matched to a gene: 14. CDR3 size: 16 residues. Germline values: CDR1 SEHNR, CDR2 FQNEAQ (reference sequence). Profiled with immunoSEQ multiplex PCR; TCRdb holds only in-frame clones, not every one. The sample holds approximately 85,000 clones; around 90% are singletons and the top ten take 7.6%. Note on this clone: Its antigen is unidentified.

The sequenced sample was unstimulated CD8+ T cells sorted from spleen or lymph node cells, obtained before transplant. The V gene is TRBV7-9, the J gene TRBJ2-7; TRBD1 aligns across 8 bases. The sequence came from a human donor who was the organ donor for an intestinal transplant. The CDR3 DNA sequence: TGTGCCAGCAGCTCTACGACTGGACAGGGTGCGGGCGAGCAGTACTTC. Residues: CASSSTTGQGAGEQYF. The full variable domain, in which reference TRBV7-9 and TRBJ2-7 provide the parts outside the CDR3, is DTGVSQNPRHKITKRGQNVTFRCDPISEHNRLYWYRQTLGQGPEFLTYFQNEAQLEKSRLLSDRFSAERPKGSFSTLEIQRTEQGDSAMYLCASSSTTGQGAGEQYFGPGTRLTVT.